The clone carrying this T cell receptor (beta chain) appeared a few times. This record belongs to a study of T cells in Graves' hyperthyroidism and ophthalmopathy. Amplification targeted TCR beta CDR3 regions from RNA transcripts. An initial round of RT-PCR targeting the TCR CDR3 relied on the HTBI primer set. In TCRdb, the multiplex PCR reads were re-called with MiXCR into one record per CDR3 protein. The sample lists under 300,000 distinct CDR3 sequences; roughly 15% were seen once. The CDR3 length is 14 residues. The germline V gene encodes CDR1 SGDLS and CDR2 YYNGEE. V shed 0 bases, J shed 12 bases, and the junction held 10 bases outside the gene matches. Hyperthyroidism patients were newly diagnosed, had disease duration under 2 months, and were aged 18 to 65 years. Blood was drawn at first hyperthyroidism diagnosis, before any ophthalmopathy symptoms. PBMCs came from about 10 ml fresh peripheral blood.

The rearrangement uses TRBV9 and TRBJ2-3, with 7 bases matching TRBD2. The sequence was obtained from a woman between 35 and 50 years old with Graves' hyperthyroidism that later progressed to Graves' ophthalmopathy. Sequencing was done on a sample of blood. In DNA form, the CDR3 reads TGTGCCAGCAGCGTAGGGCGGGAGCGAGACAATCAGTATTTT. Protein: CASSVGRERDNQYF.